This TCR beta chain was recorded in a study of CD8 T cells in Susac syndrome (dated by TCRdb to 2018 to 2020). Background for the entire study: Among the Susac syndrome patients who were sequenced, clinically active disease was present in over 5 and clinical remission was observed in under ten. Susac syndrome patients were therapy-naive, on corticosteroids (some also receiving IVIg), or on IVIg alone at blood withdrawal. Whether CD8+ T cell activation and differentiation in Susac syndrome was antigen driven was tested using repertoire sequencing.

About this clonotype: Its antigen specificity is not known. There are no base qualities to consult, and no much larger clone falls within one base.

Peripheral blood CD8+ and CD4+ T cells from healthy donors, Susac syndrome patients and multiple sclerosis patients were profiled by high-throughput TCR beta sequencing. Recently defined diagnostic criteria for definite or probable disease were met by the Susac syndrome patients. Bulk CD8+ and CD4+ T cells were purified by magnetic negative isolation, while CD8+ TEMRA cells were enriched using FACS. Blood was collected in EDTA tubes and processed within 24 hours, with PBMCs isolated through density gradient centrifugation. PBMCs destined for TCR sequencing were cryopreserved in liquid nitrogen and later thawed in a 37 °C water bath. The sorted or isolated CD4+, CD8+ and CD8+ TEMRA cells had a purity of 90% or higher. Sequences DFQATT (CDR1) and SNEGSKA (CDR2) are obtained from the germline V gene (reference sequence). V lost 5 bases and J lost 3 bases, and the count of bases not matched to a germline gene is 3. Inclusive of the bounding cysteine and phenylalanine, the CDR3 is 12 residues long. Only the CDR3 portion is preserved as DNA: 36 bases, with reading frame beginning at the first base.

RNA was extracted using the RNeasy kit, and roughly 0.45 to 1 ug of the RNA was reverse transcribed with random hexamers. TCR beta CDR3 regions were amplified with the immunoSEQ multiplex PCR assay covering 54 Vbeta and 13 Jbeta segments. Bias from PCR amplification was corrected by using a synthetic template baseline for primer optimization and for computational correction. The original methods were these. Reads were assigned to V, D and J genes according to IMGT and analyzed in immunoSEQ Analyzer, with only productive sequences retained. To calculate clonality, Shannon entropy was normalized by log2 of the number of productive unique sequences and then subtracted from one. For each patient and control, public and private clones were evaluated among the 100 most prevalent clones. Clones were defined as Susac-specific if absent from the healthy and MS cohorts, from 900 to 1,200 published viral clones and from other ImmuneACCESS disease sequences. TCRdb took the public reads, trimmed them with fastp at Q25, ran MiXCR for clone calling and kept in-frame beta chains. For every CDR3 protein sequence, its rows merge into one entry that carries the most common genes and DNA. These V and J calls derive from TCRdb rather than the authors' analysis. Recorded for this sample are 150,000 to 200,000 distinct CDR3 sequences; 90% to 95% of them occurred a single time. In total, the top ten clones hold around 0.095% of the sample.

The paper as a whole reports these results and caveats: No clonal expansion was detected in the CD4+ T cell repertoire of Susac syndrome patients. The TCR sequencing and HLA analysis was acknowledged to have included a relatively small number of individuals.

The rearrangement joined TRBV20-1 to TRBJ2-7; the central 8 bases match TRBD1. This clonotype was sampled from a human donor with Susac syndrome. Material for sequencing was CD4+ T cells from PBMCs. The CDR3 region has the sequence CSAPDRVYEQYF. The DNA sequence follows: TGCAGTGCTCCGGACAGGGTCTACGAGCAGTACTTC.